The present T cell receptor (beta chain) was sequenced within a study of identical twins. Findings and limits, study-wide: Fewer insertions characterized abundant cord blood beta clonotypes, whereas memory repertoires showed none. Invariant populations such as MAIT and iNKT cells could partly muddle zero-insertion analyses. Twins shared out-of-frame alpha sequences with excess low generation probability.

This CDR3 has 12 amino acids. Trimming removed 7 bases from V and 1 base from J, with 9 bases in between. The germline V gene encodes CDR1 SQVTM and CDR2 ANQGSEA. This clonotype was observed a handful of times. What it binds is unknown. TCRdb re-called the 5' RACE reads with MiXCR, one entry per CDR3 protein. This sample has 400,000 to 500,000 distinct CDR3 sequences, with around a sixth found just once. Sequenced input: naive T cells sorted from blood. This chain links TRBV29-1 with TRBJ2-3; D not resolved. This clonotype was sampled from a man in his fifties in good health. For the CDR3, the DNA is TGCAGCGGTGCAGATGGCACAGATACGCAGTATTTT. The encoded protein is CSGADGTDTQYF.